This T cell receptor beta chain was recovered during a study of siplizumab effects on memory and regulatory T cells. Regarding the study as a whole: Siplizumab cultures yielded proliferating Tregs whose suppressive function was not confirmed. Most alloreactive clones went unmapped to unstimulated subsets; only a minor fraction mapped. For mappable alloreactive CD4+ clones, the mean Treg-derived fraction was 68.8% with siplizumab and approximately 26% in controls.

Method: immunoSEQ multiplex PCR; TCRdb's copy keeps in-frame clones and lacks some. The sample comprises approximately 92,000 clones, roughly 94% of which are singletons, and about 1.2% rests with the top ten. The CDR3 runs to 16 residues. Germline V gene data show CDR1 as GTSNPN and CDR2 as SVGIG (reference sequence). The V and J ends lost 7 bases and 0 bases, in that order; junction bases with no gene match: 5. A word on this clone: Its antigen is still unknown.

The clonotype was recovered from a human donor in good health. V and J are TRBV30 and TRBJ2-1; TRBD2 matches at 14 bases. Sequences were obtained from non-Treg CD4+ T cells sorted from blood. This CDR3 reads CALGLAGVSSYNEQFF. DNA for the CDR3: TGTGCCTTGGGACTAGCGGGAGTGAGCTCCTACAATGAGCAGTTCTTC.